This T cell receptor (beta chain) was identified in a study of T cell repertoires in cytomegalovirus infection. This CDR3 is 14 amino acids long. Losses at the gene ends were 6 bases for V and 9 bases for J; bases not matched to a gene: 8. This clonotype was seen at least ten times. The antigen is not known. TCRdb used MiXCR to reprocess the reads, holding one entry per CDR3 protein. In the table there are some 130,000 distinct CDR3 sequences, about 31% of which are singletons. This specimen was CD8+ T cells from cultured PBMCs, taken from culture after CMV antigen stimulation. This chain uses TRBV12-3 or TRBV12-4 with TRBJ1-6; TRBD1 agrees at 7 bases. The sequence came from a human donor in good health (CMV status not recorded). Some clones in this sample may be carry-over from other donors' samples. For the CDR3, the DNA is TGTGCCAGCAGGTTAAAGGGGGCGAGTTCACCCCTCCACTTT. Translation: CASRLKGASSPLHF.